A selection of T cell receptor beta chains follows, all from one sample in a study of blood T cell repertoires in COVID-19. Produced via immunoSEQ multiplex PCR; TCRdb's table is partial and in-frame only. Here the sample spans 180,000 or so clones, around 91% being singletons. Specimen: peripheral blood. These receptors were obtained from a man aged 45-65 years with acute or convalescent COVID-19. Each CDR3 is given with its conserved first and last residue. A D gene is named only where the DNA matches it firmly. Some rows mark clone size as missing; the rest say once, few, many or name a class of expanded clone.

J | size | D | V | CDR3 | DNA
TRBJ2-3 | . | TRBD2 | TRBV7-2 | CASSIRLAGGLVTQYF | TGTGCCAGCAGCATCCGACTAGCGGGGGGGCTAGTTACGCAGTATTTT
TRBJ2-1 | . | TRBD2 | TRBV6-2/TRBV6-3 | CASSYSVLAGVYNEQFF | TGTGCCAGCAGTTACTCGGTCCTAGCGGGAGTCTACAATGAGCAGTTCTTC
TRBJ1-1 | . | . | TRBV10-3 | CAISAVETNTEAFF | TGTGCCATCAGTGCGGTAGAAACGAACACTGAAGCTTTCTTT
TRBJ2-1 | . | TRBD1 | TRBV6-1 | CASSEAWTGLYNEQFF | TGTGCCAGCAGTGAAGCGTGGACAGGGCTCTACAATGAGCAGTTCTTC
TRBJ2-1 | . | . | TRBV6-6 | CASSYSRDNEQFF | TGTGCCAGCAGTTACTCGCGAGACAATGAGCAGTTCTTC
TRBJ2-1 | . | . | TRBV28 | CASSFVDYSRNEQFF | TGTGCCAGCAGTTTCGTGGACTATTCTCGGAATGAGCAGTTCTTC
TRBJ2-1 | . | . | TRBV7-2 | CASSLSRAGSYNEQFF | TGTGCCAGCAGCTTATCGAGGGCCGGCTCCTACAATGAGCAGTTCTTC
TRBJ2-5 | . | . | TRBV19 | CASSIWQQETQYF | TGTGCCAGTAGTATTTGGCAGCAAGAGACCCAGTACTTC
TRBJ2-5 | . | . | TRBV30 | CAWKQGPLETQYF | TGTGCCTGGAAACAGGGTCCGTTAGAGACCCAGTACTTC
TRBJ2-7 | once | . | TRBV6-6 | CASRGRTSDRYEQYF | TGTGCCAGCAGGGGGAGGACGTCGGATCGCTACGAGCAGTACTTC
TRBJ1-4 | . | TRBD1 | TRBV28 | CASSHAGQGGKKLFF | TGTGCCAGCAGCCATGCGGGGCAGGGGGGTAAAAAACTGTTTTTT
TRBJ2-1 | . | . | TRBV10-2 | CASRGGYNEQFF | TGCGCCAGTCGCGGAGGCTACAATGAGCAGTTCTTC
TRBJ2-5 | . | . | TRBV6-5 | CASSYSYRQETQYF | TGTGCCAGCAGTTACTCATACAGACAGGAGACCCAGTACTTC
TRBJ1-6 | . | TRBD1 | TRBV7-3 | CASSLRGQESSYNSPLHF | TGTGCCAGCAGCTTAAGAGGACAGGAAAGCTCCTATAATTCACCCCTCCACTTT
TRBJ2-7 | . | TRBD1 | TRBV10-3 | CAISGAGTGMNEQYF | TGTGCCATCAGTGGAGCCGGGACAGGGATGAACGAGCAGTACTTC
TRBJ2-4 | once | TRBD2 | TRBV19 | CASSKLAGGHNIQYF | TGTGCCAGTAGTAAACTAGCGGGAGGGCACAACATTCAGTACTTC
TRBJ1-1 | . | TRBD1 | TRBV7-9 | CASSLSGQGANTEAFF | TGTGCCAGCAGCTTATCGGGACAGGGGGCCAACACTGAAGCTTTCTTT
TRBJ2-7 | . | . | TRBV3-1/TRBV3-2 | CASSRQYEQYF | TGTGCCAGCAGCCGGCAGTACGAGCAGTACTTC